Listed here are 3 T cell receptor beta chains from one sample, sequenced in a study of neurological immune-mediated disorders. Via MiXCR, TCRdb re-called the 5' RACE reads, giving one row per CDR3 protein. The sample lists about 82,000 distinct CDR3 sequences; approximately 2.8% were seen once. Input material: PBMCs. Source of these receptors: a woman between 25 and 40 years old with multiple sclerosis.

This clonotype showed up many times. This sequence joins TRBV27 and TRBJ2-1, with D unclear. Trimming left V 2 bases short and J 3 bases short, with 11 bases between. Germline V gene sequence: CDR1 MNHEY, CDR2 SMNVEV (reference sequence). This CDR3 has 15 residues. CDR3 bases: TGTGCCAGCAGTTTAGACGCGGAGATCTACAATGAGCAGTTCTTC. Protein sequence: CASSLDAEIYNEQFF.

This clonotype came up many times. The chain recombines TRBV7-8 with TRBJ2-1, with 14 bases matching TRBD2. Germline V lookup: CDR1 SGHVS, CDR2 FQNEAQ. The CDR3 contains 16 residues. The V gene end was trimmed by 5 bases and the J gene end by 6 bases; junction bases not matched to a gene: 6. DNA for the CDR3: TGTGCCAGCAGCGACCGACTAGCGGGAGGGATCAATGAGCAGTTCTTC. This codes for CASSDRLAGGINEQFF.

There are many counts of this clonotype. The CDR3 sequence: CASSFWTYEQYF. The CDR3 nucleotides read TGTGCCAGCAGCTTCTGGACGTACGAGCAGTACTTC. The chain has TRBV5-5 and TRBJ2-7, with unresolved D. The V gene's germline CDR1 is SGHKS and CDR2 YYEKEE (reference sequence). Trimming removed 2 bases at V and 4 bases at J, with 7 bases between. The CDR3 loop spans 12 amino acids. Variable domain in full (rest from reference TRBV5-5 and TRBJ2-7): DAGVTQSPTHLIKTRGQQVTLRCSPISGHKSVSWYQQVLGQGPQFIFQYYEKEERGRGNFPDRFSARQFPNYSSELNVNALLLGDSALYLCASSFWTYEQYFGPGTRLTVT.